This T cell receptor (beta chain) was captured in a study of T-cell memory formation after mild COVID-19. Points from the study as a whole: In pre-infection memory, a portion of responding clones appeared, which suggested that cross-reactive memory joined.

Comments on this clonotype: Its antigen is currently unknown.

5'RACE, which relied on constant-segment primers, yielded TCR alpha and TCR beta cDNA libraries carrying sample barcodes and UMIs. TCRdb used MiXCR to reprocess the 5' RACE reads, holding one entry per CDR3 protein. The sample has hundreds of thousands of distinct CDR3 sequences, 15% to 20% seen once. Between the trimmed V and J ends, which lost 3 bases and 1 base, there was a span of 10 bases. Germline V gene data show CDR1 as LGHDT and CDR2 as YNNKEL (reference sequence). This CDR3 is built from 14 residues. Sequenced: PBMCs or a T cell subset sorted from them (not recorded which). This sequence was found in an adult woman who had mild COVID-19 (a few samples of this study predate the infection). Cell type and time point are not known. The rearrangement uses TRBV3-1 and TRBJ2-7, with D unresolved. The CDR3 here is CASSQVVQSYEQYF. The CDR3 DNA reads as TGTGCCAGCAGCCAGGTTGTTCAATCCTACGAGCAGTACTTC.